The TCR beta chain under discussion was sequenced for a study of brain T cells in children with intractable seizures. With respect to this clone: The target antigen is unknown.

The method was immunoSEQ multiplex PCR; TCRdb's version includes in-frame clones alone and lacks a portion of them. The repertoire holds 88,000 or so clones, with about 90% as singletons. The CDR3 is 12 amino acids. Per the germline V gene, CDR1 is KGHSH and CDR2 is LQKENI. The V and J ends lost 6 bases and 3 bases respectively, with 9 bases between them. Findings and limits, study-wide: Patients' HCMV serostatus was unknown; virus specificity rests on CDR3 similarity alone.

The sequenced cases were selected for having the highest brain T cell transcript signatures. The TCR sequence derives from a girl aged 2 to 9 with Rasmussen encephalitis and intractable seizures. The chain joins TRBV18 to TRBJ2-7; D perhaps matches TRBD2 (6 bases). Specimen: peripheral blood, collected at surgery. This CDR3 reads CASSLGLYEQYF. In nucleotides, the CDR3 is TGTGCCAGCTCCCTGGGACTCTACGAGCAGTACTTC.